What follows are 9 T cell receptor beta chains derived from one specimen sequenced in a study of OX40 agonist ivuxolimab in advanced cancers. Produced via immunoSEQ multiplex PCR; TCRdb's table is partial and in-frame only. The data show about 61,000 clones, with more than 85% seen just once and 18% held by the top ten. Source: CD4+ or CD8+ T cells sorted from blood, taken in a trial of the OX40 agonist ivuxolimab. These receptors originate from an adult with an advanced solid tumor such as melanoma, head and neck, liver or kidney cancer.

This rearrangement joins TRBV27 to TRBJ2-3, with D unresolved. Trimming stripped 5 bases from V and 0 bases from J, with 12 bases between. Germline V lookup: CDR1 MNHEY, CDR2 SMNVEV (reference sequence). The CDR3 totals 15 residues. The CDR3 region has the DNA TGTGCCAGCAGTCCCCTCGGCGGTAGCACAGATACGCAGTATTTT. Its translation is CASSPLGGSTDTQYF.

The chain carries TRBV5-1 and TRBJ1-1, with TRBD1 as a possible D gene (6 bases). In germline, CDR1 is SGHRS, CDR2 YFSETQ. This CDR3 comprises 14 residues. V dropped 2 bases and J dropped 1 base, with 9 bases sitting between them. The CDR3 sequence: CASSLQGGNTEAFF. Here the CDR3 DNA reads TGCGCCAGCAGCTTACAGGGAGGGAACACTGAAGCTTTCTTT.

J is TRBJ2-1 and V is TRBV7-9; D is ambiguous. The germline V gene encodes CDR1 SEHNR and CDR2 FQNEAQ (reference sequence). The CDR3 extends over 13 amino acids. V was cut by 4 bases and J by 5 bases, with 9 bases left in between. The CDR3 reads CASSWPLNNEQFF. The CDR3 nucleotides are TGTGCCAGCAGCTGGCCTTTAAACAATGAGCAGTTCTTC.

This sequence joins TRBV19 and TRBJ1-4; 11 bases map to TRBD1. Germline CDR1 and CDR2: LNHDA and SQIVND (reference sequence). With 3 bases clipped from V and 6 bases from J, the junction kept 9 bases outside the gene matches. The CDR3 spans 17 residues. CDR3 sequence (DNA): TGTGCCAGTAGTATTGACTACTCGGGACAGGGGGATGAAAAACTGTTTTTT. As protein: CASSIDYSGQGDEKLFF.

The chain's CDR3 is CASSDGGGYTEAFF. The CDR3 DNA reads TGCGCCAGCAGTGATGGGGGCGGCTACACTGAAGCTTTCTTT. The chain combines TRBV10-2 with TRBJ1-1; possible D gene TRBD1, 6 bases. This CDR3 contains 14 residues. Germline loops: CDR1 WSHSY, CDR2 SAAADI. Trimming shortened V by 3 bases and J by 3 bases, and 11 bases separated the two germline ends.

The chain carries TRBV6-1 and TRBJ2-7, with 7 positions matching TRBD1. Germline CDR1 is MNHNS and CDR2 is SASEGT. V dropped 6 bases and J dropped 2; count of bases not matched to a gene: 10. The CDR3 extends over 15 amino acids. This CDR3 is CASRDTGAVTYEQYF. Written as DNA, the CDR3 is TGTGCCAGCAGAGATACAGGGGCCGTAACCTACGAGCAGTACTTC.

The rearrangement joins TRBV4-1 to TRBJ2-5; TRBD1 agrees at 7 bases. In germline, CDR1 is MGHRA, CDR2 YSYEKL. The CDR3 runs 16 residues. V lost 0 bases, J lost 0 bases, and 4 bases stayed unmatched. For the CDR3, the DNA is TGCGCCAGCAGCCAAGAAGGGACAGCGTACCAAGAGACCCAGTACTTC. Translating gives CASSQEGTAYQETQYF.

The chain employs TRBV20-1 and TRBJ2-1, with D unresolved. The CDR3 runs to 11 residues. Germline-derived CDR1 and CDR2 are DFQATT and SNEGSKA (reference sequence). Trimming shortened V by 5 bases and J by 8 bases, and 10 bases separated the two germline ends. CDR3 sequence: CSAYTRDEQFF. Written as DNA, the CDR3 is TGCAGTGCTTACACCCGCGATGAGCAGTTCTTC.

This clone appeared a single time. Different DNA sequences within this sample yield the same CDR3. The chain recombines TRBV7-9 with TRBJ2-2, with D perhaps matching TRBD1 or TRBD2 (5 bases each). V was pared by 5 bases and J by 5 bases, with 18 bases between. The CDR3 contains 16 residues. Germline CDR1 and CDR2: SEHNR and FQNEAQ (reference sequence). The CDR3 nucleotides read TGTGCCAGCAGCCCACCCACCGGGGCGGTTACCGGGGAGCTGTTTTTT. It specifies CASSPPTGAVTGELFF.